The 22 T cell receptor beta chains below were found in one sample sequenced in a study of blood T cell repertoires in COVID-19. Some clones are missing from TCRdb's copy, which holds only in-frame ones; the method was immunoSEQ multiplex PCR. The sample consists of some 350,000 clones, roughly 90% of them appearing once. Material: peripheral blood. Source of these receptors: a woman in her 70s with COVID-19, enrolled during active disease.

This chain uses TRBV29-1 with TRBJ1-1; D call uncertain. There are 17 residues in the CDR3. The ends were cut back, 4 bases at V and 0 bases at J, with 21 bases in the middle. Germline CDR1 reads SQVTM; CDR2 reads ANQGSEA. CDR3 in amino acids: CSVAAVSALRVNTEAFF. The CDR3, as DNA: TGCAGCGTTGCCGCGGTCTCGGCTCTGCGTGTGAACACTGAAGCTTTCTTT.

The rearrangement joins TRBV24-1 to TRBJ2-5, with 7 bases fitting TRBD1. V lost 5 bases and J lost 2; bases outside the gene matches: 4. CDR3 length equals 14 residues. Germline loops: CDR1 KGHDR, CDR2 SFDVKD. Here the CDR3 DNA reads TGTGCCACCAGTGGGGGGACAGATCAAGAGACCCAGTACTTC. This codes for CATSGGTDQETQYF.

The chain links TRBV6-6 to TRBJ2-5; D is possibly TRBD2 (7 bases). The CDR3 has 17 amino acids. The germline V and J ends were trimmed by 5 bases and 5 bases, with 24 bases remaining between them. CDR1 is MNHNY, CDR2 SVGAGI, per germline (reference sequence). The CDR3 loop is CASSPPGGRGGGETQYF. As DNA, the CDR3 is TGTGCCAGCAGTCCACCGGGGGGCCGAGGGGGTGGTGAGACCCAGTACTTC.

This chain uses TRBV7-9 with TRBJ2-7; D is unclear. The germline V gene encodes CDR1 SEHNR and CDR2 FQNEAQ (reference sequence). The CDR3 runs to 13 residues. V was clipped by 5 bases and J by 4 bases, with 12 bases between them. CDR3: CASSPSLLYEQYF. CDR3 nucleotides: TGTGCCAGCAGCCCGTCCCTTCTATACGAGCAGTACTTC. The complete variable domain, with remaining parts taken from reference TRBV7-9 and TRBJ2-7, reads DTGVSQNPRHKITKRGQNVTFRCDPISEHNRLYWYRQTLGQGPEFLTYFQNEAQLEKSRLLSDRFSAERPKGSFSTLEIQRTEQGDSAMYLCASSPSLLYEQYFGPGTRLTVT.

Here the CDR3 reads CASSFGRNTEAFF. The CDR3 DNA reads as TGTGCCAGCAGTTTTGGGCGGAACACTGAAGCTTTCTTT. The V and J genes are TRBV12-3 or TRBV12-4 and TRBJ1-1; D not certain. The CDR3 has 13 amino acids. The germline V and J ends were trimmed by 3 bases and 1 base, with 6 bases remaining between them.

The rearrangement uses TRBV6-5 and TRBJ2-3; 8 bases are shared with TRBD2. CDR1 MNHEY and CDR2 SVGAGI come from the germline V gene. V gave up 8 bases and J gave up 5 bases; unmatched junction bases: 12. CDR3 size: 15 residues. CDR3 loop: CASARSSGVGDTQYF. The CDR3 DNA follows: TGTGCCAGCGCCCGTAGTAGCGGGGTAGGAGATACGCAGTATTTT.

The DNA for the CDR3 is TGTGCCAGCAGGGTGACCGGGACAGCATACGCTGAAGCTTTCTTT. This translates into CASRVTGTAYAEAFF. The rearrangement links TRBV5-4 to TRBJ1-1; TRBD1 agrees at 7 bases. Germline assignment: CDR1 SGHNT and CDR2 YYREEE (reference sequence). The V and J ends lost 5 bases and 6 bases, in that order; junction bases with no gene match: 13. The CDR3 covers 15 residues.

The chain joins TRBV29-1 to TRBJ2-3; TRBD1 agrees at 7 bases. Germline-derived CDR1 and CDR2 are SQVTM and ANQGSEA. V trimming: 5 bases; J trimming: 4 bases; junction bases outside the gene matches: 3. The CDR3 is 12 amino acids. Written as DNA, the CDR3 is TGCAGCGTTTCTACAGGGGCAGATACGCAGTATTTT. Its translation: CSVSTGADTQYF.

V is TRBV6-5 and J is TRBJ2-2; D possibly corresponds to TRBD2 (5 bases). This CDR3 is 14 amino acids long. Trimming removed 7 bases from V and 5 bases from J, with 14 bases in between. Germline V gene data show CDR1 as MNHEY and CDR2 as SVGAGI. The CDR3 protein is CASKIGETTGELFF. As DNA, the CDR3 is TGTGCCAGCAAAATCGGGGAGACAACCGGGGAGCTGTTTTTT.

The chain has TRBV24-1 and TRBJ1-1; 8 positions agree with TRBD1. Trimming cost V 2 bases and J 4 bases; bases outside gene matches: 2. This CDR3 is 14 amino acids long. CDR1 is KGHDR and CDR2 is SFDVKD in the germline V gene. As DNA, the CDR3 is TGTGCCACCAGTGATTCCAGGGGGCCCACTGAAGCTTTCTTT. Amino acid sequence: CATSDSRGPTEAFF.

The chain employs TRBV5-1 and TRBJ2-7; 14 bases map to TRBD2. CDR1 and CDR2 (germline): SGHRS, YFSETQ. The CDR3 is made up of 16 amino acids. Trimming removed 4 bases from V and 1 base from J; junction bases left unmatched: 4. The CDR3 reads CASSGLAGGLSYEQYF. The DNA for the CDR3 is TGCGCCAGCAGCGGACTAGCGGGGGGCCTTTCCTACGAGCAGTACTTC.

The chain is built from TRBV5-1 and TRBJ2-7, with TRBD1 identical over 10 bases. The CDR3 is made up of 14 amino acids. The germline CDR1 and CDR2 sequences are SGHRS and YFSETQ. V shed 0 bases, J shed 6 bases, and the junction held 3 bases outside the gene matches. Here the CDR3 DNA reads TGCGCCAGCAGCTTGGGACAGGGGGCGTCCGAGCAGTACTTC. Translation: CASSLGQGASEQYF.

The rearrangement uses TRBV5-4 and TRBJ1-3, with 7 bases identical to TRBD1. Germline V gene sequence: CDR1 SGHNT, CDR2 YYREEE (reference sequence). V lost 0 bases, J lost 4 bases, and 1 base stayed unmatched. The length of the CDR3 is 14 residues. Here the CDR3 DNA reads TGTGCCAGCAGCTTGGGGGACAGCGGAAACACCATATATTTT. Protein product: CASSLGDSGNTIYF.

The chain carries TRBV7-2 and TRBJ2-1; TRBD2 matches 10 bases. The CDR3 consists of 15 residues. After removal of 2 bases from V and 9 bases from J, the junction contained 7 bases not matched to a gene. Looked up from germline, CDR1 is SGHTA and CDR2 is FQGNSA. Written as DNA, the CDR3 is TGTGCCAGCAGCTTAAAGGCTAGCGGGGGAGGTGAGCAGTTCTTC. It yields the protein CASSLKASGGGEQFF.

V is TRBV28 and J is TRBJ2-2, with D perhaps matching TRBD2 (7 bases). V lost 8 bases and J lost 5, with 18 bases in between. This CDR3 is 15 amino acids long. Germline loops: CDR1 MDHEN, CDR2 SYDVKM. Here the CDR3 reads CASLGGGMGTGELFF. The CDR3 DNA follows: TGTGCCAGCCTGGGAGGGGGAATGGGAACCGGGGAGCTGTTTTTT.

This clone was picked up a small number of times. The chain recombines TRBV12-3 or TRBV12-4 with TRBJ2-7; the D gene is possibly TRBD2 (5 bases). The ends were cut back, 6 bases at V and 1 base at J, with 10 bases in the middle. This CDR3 has 13 amino acids. The CDR3 reads CASSIRGSYEQYF. The CDR3 DNA follows: TGTGCCAGCAGCATTCGGGGTTCCTACGAGCAGTACTTC.

The rearrangement joins TRBV5-8 to TRBJ1-5; 8 bases align to TRBD1. Germline assignment: CDR1 SGHTS and CDR2 YDEGEE. There are 16 residues in the CDR3. V was clipped by 4 bases and J by 1 base; unmatched bases: 7. The DNA for the CDR3 is TGTGCCAGCAGCCCCTTTACAGGGGGAAGCAATCAGCCCCAGCATTTT. Its translation: CASSPFTGGSNQPQHF.

V gene TRBV6-2 or TRBV6-3 combines with J gene TRBJ1-3, with 7 bases fitting TRBD1. CDR1 and CDR2 (germline): MNHEY, SVGEGT. The V segment lost 2 bases and the J segment 1 base; nucleotides outside the gene matches: 8. CDR3 length: 17 residues. CDR3 residues: CASSYAGKGASGNTIYF. The CDR3 nucleotides are TGTGCCAGCAGTTACGCGGGGAAGGGGGCGTCTGGAAACACCATATATTTT.

The J gene is TRBJ2-1, the V gene TRBV7-7; D gene ambiguous. Germline CDR1 is SSHAT and CDR2 is FNYEAQ (reference sequence). This CDR3 region has 15 residues. Deletions cut 3 bases from V and 0 bases from J, with 9 bases between. Here the CDR3 reads CASSFSRSSYNEQFF. CDR3 DNA: TGTGCCAGCAGCTTTAGTCGGAGCTCCTACAATGAGCAGTTCTTC.

The chain has TRBV6-5 and TRBJ1-3; TRBD1 agrees at 7 bases. Germline loops: CDR1 MNHEY, CDR2 SVGAGI. This CDR3 spans 12 amino acids. The junction had 5 bases not matched to a gene; V was cut back by 6 bases and J by 9 bases. In nucleotides, the CDR3 is TGTGCCAGCAGCGACAGGGTAACCACCATATATTTT. Amino acid sequence: CASSDRVTTIYF.

Many counts were recorded for this clone. The gene calls are TRBV2 and TRBJ1-5, with D unclear. V was trimmed by 6 bases and J by 0 bases, leaving 6 bases between them. There are 13 residues in the CDR3. Germline V gene sequence: CDR1 SNHLY, CDR2 FYNNEI. CDR3 loop: CASRRDSNQPQHF. In DNA, the CDR3 is TGTGCCAGCAGACGGGATAGCAATCAGCCCCAGCATTTT.

The rearrangement links TRBV7-3 to TRBJ2-1; 14 bases agree with TRBD2. V gave up 1 base and J gave up 8 bases; unmatched junction bases: 7. CDR3 length: 17 amino acids. The germline gives CDR1 SGHTA, CDR2 FQGTGA. CDR3 region: CASSLMGLAGEIDEQFF. The DNA for the CDR3 is TGTGCCAGCAGCTTAATGGGACTAGCGGGGGAAATCGATGAGCAGTTCTTC.